This TCR beta chain was found in a study of shared T cell receptors in the human thymus. TCRdb's table, derived via immunoSEQ multiplex PCR, lists solely in-frame clones and lacks some. Of about 380,000 clones in the sample, over 90% were seen once. The sequenced material came from thymocytes. The TCR sequence derives from a human donor.

CDR3 nucleotide sequence: TGTGCCAGCACCCAAGGGGACAGGGTCTCCTACGAGCAGTACTTC. Protein: CASTQGDRVSYEQYF. V is TRBV27 and J is TRBJ2-7, with TRBD1 matching 9 bases. The CDR3 is 15 residues long. CDR1 is MNHEY, CDR2 SMNVEV, per germline (reference sequence). V trimming: 7 bases; J trimming: 0 bases; junction bases outside the gene matches: 7.